The clone carrying this T cell receptor beta chain was seen repeatedly, ten times or more. This CDR3 comprises 15 residues. The germline gives CDR1 DFQATT, CDR2 SNEGSKA (reference sequence). V lost 3 bases to trimming and J lost 3 bases; unmatched junction nucleotides: 3. These data originate in a study of T cells in Graves' hyperthyroidism and ophthalmopathy. Together with thyroid ultrasound, orbital computed tomography, serum thyroxine and TRAb, clinical symptoms were used for diagnoses. Template material for amplifying TCR beta CDR3 regions consisted of RNA transcripts. First-round RT-PCR of the TCR CDR3 relied on the HTBI primer set. TCRdb recomputed calls from the multiplex PCR reads with MiXCR, one row per CDR3 protein. The data show around 450,000 distinct CDR3 sequences, around 14% seen once.

The sequence was obtained from a woman aged 18-35 years with Graves' hyperthyroidism. V is TRBV20-1 and J is TRBJ1-6; 9 nucleotides match TRBD1. The sample comprised blood. The CDR3 region is CSASPGQGYNSPLHF. The CDR3 nucleotides are TGCAGTGCTAGCCCGGGACAGGGCTATAATTCACCCCTCCACTTT.